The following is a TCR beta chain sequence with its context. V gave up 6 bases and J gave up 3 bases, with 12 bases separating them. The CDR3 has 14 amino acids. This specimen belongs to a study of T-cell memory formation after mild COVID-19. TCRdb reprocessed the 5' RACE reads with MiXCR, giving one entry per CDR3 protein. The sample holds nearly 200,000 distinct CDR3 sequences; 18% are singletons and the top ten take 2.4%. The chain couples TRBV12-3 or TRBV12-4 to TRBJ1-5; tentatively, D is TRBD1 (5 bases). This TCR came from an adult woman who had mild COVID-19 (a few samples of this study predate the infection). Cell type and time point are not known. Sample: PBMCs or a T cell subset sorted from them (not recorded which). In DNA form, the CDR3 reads TGTGCCAGCAGGCAGGGCCGCCTCAATCAGCCCCAGCATTTT. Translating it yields CASRQGRLNQPQHF.